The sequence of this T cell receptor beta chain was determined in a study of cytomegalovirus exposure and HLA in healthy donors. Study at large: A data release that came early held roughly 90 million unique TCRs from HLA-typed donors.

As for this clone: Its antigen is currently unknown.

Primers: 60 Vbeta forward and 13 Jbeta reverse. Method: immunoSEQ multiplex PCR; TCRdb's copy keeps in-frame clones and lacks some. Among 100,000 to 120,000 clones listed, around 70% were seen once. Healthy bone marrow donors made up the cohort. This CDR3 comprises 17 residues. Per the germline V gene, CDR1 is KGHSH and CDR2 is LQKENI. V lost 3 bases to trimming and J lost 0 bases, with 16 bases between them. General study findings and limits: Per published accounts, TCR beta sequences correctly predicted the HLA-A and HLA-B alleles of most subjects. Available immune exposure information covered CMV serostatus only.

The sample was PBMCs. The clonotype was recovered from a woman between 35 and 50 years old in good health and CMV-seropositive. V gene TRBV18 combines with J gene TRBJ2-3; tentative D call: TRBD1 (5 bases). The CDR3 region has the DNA TGTGCCAGCTCACCGACATTTGGGGCCGCTAGCACAGATACGCAGTATTTT. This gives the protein CASSPTFGAASTDTQYF.